This passage covers 11 T cell receptor beta chains from one sample sequenced in a study of T cell repertoires in cytomegalovirus infection. Their antigens are not known. Each CDR3 protein gets one entry after TCRdb re-called the reads with MiXCR. The sample has approximately 770,000 distinct CDR3 sequences; about 28% are singletons. This specimen was cultured CD8+ T cells from PBMCs, taken from culture after CMV antigen stimulation. The receptors stem from a human donor in good health (CMV status not recorded). Some clones in this sample may be carry-over from other donors' samples.

Comment on this clonotype: A much larger clone lies a single base off, so this may be a read error. V usage is TRBV28 and J usage is TRBJ1-2, with a weak D call TRBD1 (5 bases). Germline-derived CDR1 and CDR2 are MDHEN and SYDVKM. The CDR3 covers 12 residues. This CDR3 reads CASTFTGDGDTF. CDR3 coding DNA: TGTGCCAGCACCTTTACAGGCGATGGCGACACCTTC.

V gene TRBV2 combines with J gene TRBJ2-3, with D possibly matching TRBD1 (6 bases). Trimming left V 8 bases short and J 0 bases short, with 18 bases between. This CDR3 contains 16 residues. Germline CDR1 SNHLY, CDR2 FYNNEI. The CDR3 loop reads CASALGQGLSTDTQYF. The DNA of the CDR3 is TGTGCCAGCGCTTTGGGGCAGGGGCTAAGCACAGATACGCAGTATTTT.

The rearrangement uses TRBV7-9 and TRBJ1-6; D perhaps matches TRBD1 (5 bases). The V end lost 5 bases, the J end lost 8 bases, and 19 bases lay between the germline ends. CDR1 and CDR2 (germline): SEHNR, FQNEAQ (reference sequence). CDR3 size: 16 residues. DNA of the CDR3: TGTGCCAGCAGCCCCAAGGTCTACAGGTCTTATTCACCCCTCCACTTT. Translated, it gives CASSPKVYRSYSPLHF.

There are a few counts of this clonotype. The chain employs TRBV6-2 or TRBV6-3 and TRBJ2-3; D gene unclear. V was cut by 0 bases and J by 2 bases, with 18 bases left in between. The CDR3 spans 18 residues. CDR1 is MNHEY, CDR2 SVGEGT, per germline. The CDR3 loop reads CASSYSSQSVELTDTQYF. In DNA, the CDR3 is TGTGCCAGCAGTTACTCGAGCCAGAGTGTGGAACTCACAGATACGCAGTATTTT.

V gene TRBV19 combines with J gene TRBJ1-1; weak D call: TRBD1 (6 bases). The V gene's germline CDR1 is LNHDA and CDR2 SQIVND (reference sequence). V lost 7 bases and J 4 bases, leaving 19 bases between the germline ends. The CDR3 extends over 15 amino acids. CDR3 loop: CASTWPGEVITEAFF. Here the CDR3 DNA reads TGTGCCAGTACCTGGCCAGGGGAGGTCATCACTGAAGCTTTCTTT.

The chain employs TRBV4-3 and TRBJ2-1, with 8 bases identical to TRBD1. With V trimmed by 1 base and J by 10 bases, 9 bases remained unmatched. Germline V gene data show CDR1 as LGHNA and CDR2 as YSLEER. This CDR3 contains 15 residues. The CDR3 loop is CASSQAPGQDLEQFF. The CDR3 nucleotides are TGCGCCAGCAGCCAAGCCCCGGGACAGGATCTCGAGCAGTTCTTC.

This clonotype was recorded many times. This rearrangement joins TRBV12-3 or TRBV12-4 to TRBJ2-3; the D gene is possibly TRBD1 (5 bases). The CDR3 loop spans 14 amino acids. Between the trimmed V and J ends, which lost 3 bases and 3 bases, there was a span of 10 bases. The CDR3 sequence: CASSFQGATDTQYF. CDR3 nucleotides: TGTGCCAGCAGTTTTCAAGGGGCAACAGATACGCAGTATTTT.

CDR3 protein: CSERTGGTEAFF. CDR3 nucleotide sequence: TGCAGCGAACGGACAGGGGGAACTGAAGCTTTCTTT. The rearrangement links TRBV29-1 to TRBJ1-1; 10 bases line up with TRBD1. V lost 7 bases and J lost 5; bases outside the gene matches: 4. This CDR3 comprises 12 residues. Germline CDR1 and CDR2: SQVTM and ANQGSEA.

This clonotype was seen more than once but under ten times. The chain joins TRBV28 to TRBJ2-5; D not certain. The length of the CDR3 is 16 residues. In germline, CDR1 is MDHEN, CDR2 SYDVKM. The germline V and J ends were trimmed by 2 bases and 2 bases, with 15 bases remaining between them. Here the CDR3 reads CASSLAPFLFQETQYF. The CDR3 coding sequence is TGTGCCAGCAGTTTAGCCCCGTTTCTGTTTCAAGAGACCCAGTACTTC.

This clonotype was observed a handful of times. CDR3 sequence reads: CASSLGPQDQETQYF. The CDR3 coding sequence is TGTGCCAGCAGCTTAGGTCCCCAGGACCAAGAGACCCAGTACTTC. The chain has TRBV11-3 and TRBJ2-5; D is ambiguous. The V end was cut by 1 base, the J end by 0 bases, with 9 bases between. Germline CDR1 is SGHNT and CDR2 is YENEEA. The CDR3 sequence is 15 residues long.

The genes are TRBV27 and TRBJ2-5; D is possibly TRBD1 (6 bases). Germline values: CDR1 MNHEY, CDR2 SMNVEV (reference sequence). The CDR3 extends over 16 amino acids. V was trimmed by 5 bases and J by 4 bases, leaving 20 bases between them. The CDR3 protein is CASSMGASRGPETQYF. The CDR3 DNA reads as TGTGCCAGCAGTATGGGGGCAAGCCGAGGTCCAGAGACCCAGTACTTC.